This is a list of T cell receptor beta chains from one sample in a study of blood T cell repertoires in COVID-19. Profiling relied on immunoSEQ multiplex PCR, and the TCRdb table lists in-frame clones only, not all of them. This table holds approximately 290,000 clones, about four fifths found once. Sequenced input: peripheral blood. The receptors originated from a person aged 70 to 80 with COVID-19, enrolled during active disease. The CDR3 runs from the conserved cysteine through the conserved F or W. D genes are given only for firm matches. Part of the rows lack a size; the others show once, few, many or a class for expanded clones.

V	D	size	J	CDR3	DNA
TRBV5-1	TRBD2	.	TRBJ2-1	CASSSGLAGNNEQFF	TGCGCCAGCAGCTCTGGACTAGCGGGGAACAATGAGCAGTTCTTC
TRBV30	.	.	TRBJ1-1	CAWTRRAGTEAFF	TGTGCCTGGACCCGGCGGGCGGGTACTGAAGCTTTCTTT
TRBV12-5	.	.	TRBJ2-1	CASGAPRGPYNEQFF	TGTGCTAGTGGGGCCCCCAGGGGTCCCTACAATGAGCAGTTCTTC
TRBV11-3	.	.	TRBJ2-2	CASSATGTGELFF	TGTGCCAGCAGCGCGACCGGGACCGGGGAGCTGTTTTTT
TRBV6-5	.	.	TRBJ1-5	CASIGGGNQPQHF	TGTGCCAGCATAGGGGGAGGCAATCAGCCCCAGCATTTT
TRBV28	.	.	TRBJ1-1	CASSLGGEGTEAFF	TGTGCCAGCAGTTTAGGGGGGGAGGGAACTGAAGCTTTCTTT
TRBV7-2	TRBD1	.	TRBJ1-5	CASSLTGTGETGQPQHF	TGTGCCAGCAGCTTAACCGGGACAGGGGAGACCGGTCAGCCCCAGCATTTT
TRBV5-1	TRBD2	.	TRBJ2-1	CASSLLSSGANEQFF	TGCGCCAGCAGCTTGTTGTCTAGCGGGGCTAATGAGCAGTTCTTC
TRBV19	TRBD1	.	TRBJ2-5	CASSTPGQGGETQYF	TGTGCCAGTAGTACCCCGGGACAGGGTGGAGAGACCCAGTACTTC
TRBV28	TRBD1	few	TRBJ2-1	CASTWGAGGRYNEQFF	TGTGCCAGCACCTGGGGGGCAGGGGGCAGGTACAATGAGCAGTTCTTC
TRBV7-9	.	.	TRBJ2-2	CASSARNTGELFF	TGTGCCAGCAGCGCCAGGAACACCGGGGAGCTGTTTTTT
TRBV6-5	TRBD1	.	TRBJ1-1	CASSYMTITGGREAFF	TGTGCCAGCAGTTACATGACAATTACAGGGGGCAGGGAAGCTTTCTTT
TRBV12-3/TRBV12-4	.	.	TRBJ1-2	CASSLTRIYGYTF	TGTGCCAGCAGCTTGACACGAATATATGGCTACACCTTC
TRBV9	TRBD1	.	TRBJ1-1	CASSPYAGTGEAFF	TGTGCCAGCAGCCCATACGCCGGGACAGGAGAAGCTTTCTTT
TRBV5-1	TRBD2	.	TRBJ2-3	CASSSAGGPADTQYF	TGCGCCAGCAGTTCAGCGGGGGGGCCCGCAGATACGCAGTATTTT
TRBV28	.	.	TRBJ2-7	CASRRHGSYEQYF	TGTGCCAGCCGACGACACGGCTCCTACGAGCAGTACTTC
TRBV28	.	.	TRBJ2-7	CASSQKYEQYF	TGTGCCAGCAGTCAGAAATACGAGCAGTACTTC
TRBV18	TRBD1	.	TRBJ2-7	CASSTLGQGVIHEQYF	TGTGCCAGCTCAACCCTTGGACAGGGGGTAATCCACGAGCAGTACTTC
TRBV5-1	TRBD1	.	TRBJ1-2	CASRAGQAPGYTF	TGCGCCAGCAGGGCGGGACAGGCCCCTGGCTACACCTTC
TRBV7-9	.	few	TRBJ1-1	CASSLADGGRAFF	TGTGCCAGCAGCTTAGCCGATGGGGGCCGGGCTTTCTTT
TRBV11-3	.	.	TRBJ2-1	CASSLGGQYNEQFF	TGTGCCAGCAGCTTAGGTGGACAGTACAATGAGCAGTTCTTC
TRBV19	.	.	TRBJ1-5	CASRTDSSNQPQHF	TGTGCCAGTAGAACAGACAGTAGCAATCAGCCCCAGCATTTT
TRBV19	.	.	TRBJ2-5	CASSIVGGQETQYF	TGTGCCAGTAGTATAGTAGGGGGACAAGAGACCCAGTACTTC
TRBV6-2/TRBV6-3	.	.	TRBJ1-2	CASSYSGDYGYTF	TGTGCCAGCAGTTACTCAGGGGACTATGGCTACACCTTC
TRBV3-1/TRBV3-2	.	.	TRBJ2-7	CASSPRGSGASYEQYF	TGTGCCAGCAGCCCAAGGGGGAGCGGGGCCTCCTACGAGCAGTACTTC
TRBV4-3	.	.	TRBJ1-2	CASSQTPEIGSYTF	TGCGCCAGCAGCCAAACGCCGGAGATCGGAAGCTACACCTTC
TRBV7-9	TRBD1	.	TRBJ2-5	CASSLRQGEQETQYF	TGTGCCAGCAGCCTTCGACAGGGGGAACAAGAGACCCAGTACTTC
TRBV9	TRBD1	.	TRBJ1-3	CASSVGGQAGNTIYF	TGTGCCAGCAGCGTAGGAGGACAGGCTGGAAACACCATATATTTT
TRBV5-1	.	.	TRBJ2-1	CASSLPGNLQFF	TGCGCCAGCAGCCTTCCAGGGAATCTACAGTTCTTC
TRBV19	.	.	TRBJ2-2	CASPKRPTGSIAPGELFF	TGTGCCAGTCCAAAACGCCCTACAGGGTCAATTGCTCCCGGGGAGCTGTTTTTT
TRBV6-2/TRBV6-3	TRBD2	once	TRBJ2-1	CASSYSGVKREGYEQFF	TGTGCCAGCAGTTACTCCGGGGTTAAGCGGGAGGGCTATGAGCAGTTCTTC
TRBV14	TRBD1	.	TRBJ2-2	CASSQGDRENTGELFF	TGTGCCAGCAGCCAAGGGGACAGGGAGAACACCGGGGAGCTGTTTTTT
TRBV4-3	TRBD1	.	TRBJ1-2	CASSQDWGQPSYGYTF	TGCGCCAGCAGCCAAGATTGGGGACAGCCCTCCTATGGCTACACCTTC
TRBV14	.	.	TRBJ2-7	CASSRRGARLEDEQYF	TGTGCCAGCAGCCGGCGTGGGGCCCGACTAGAGGACGAGCAGTACTTC
TRBV7-6	.	.	TRBJ1-2	CASSLSGGRGYTF	TGTGCCAGCAGCTTATCGGGGGGGCGCGGCTACACCTTC
TRBV30	TRBD1	.	TRBJ2-7	CAWIPTDRFAYEQYF	TGTGCCTGGATCCCAACGGACAGGTTTGCCTACGAGCAGTACTTC
TRBV23-1	TRBD1	.	TRBJ2-7	CASNYDRGGDRAKYEQYF	TGCGCCAGCAACTACGACAGGGGGGGGGACAGGGCGAAATACGAGCAGTACTTC
TRBV12-3/TRBV12-4	TRBD1	.	TRBJ1-2	CASSPTGYGYTF	TGTGCCAGCAGCCCGACAGGGTACGGCTACACCTTC
TRBV30	TRBD1	.	TRBJ1-1	CAWSEPGQGAAFF	TGTGCCTGGAGTGAACCGGGACAGGGGGCAGCTTTCTTT
TRBV5-1	.	.	TRBJ1-4	CASSHAGAVNEKLFF	TGCGCCAGTAGCCATGCTGGGGCAGTTAATGAAAAACTGTTTTTT
TRBV5-4	.	.	TRBJ2-2	CASSLSRVTGELFF	TGTGCCAGCAGCTTGTCTCGAGTCACCGGGGAGCTGTTTTTT
TRBV4-1	TRBD1	few	TRBJ1-1	CASSTTGSNTEAFF	TGCGCCAGCAGCACGACAGGGTCCAACACTGAAGCTTTCTTT
TRBV6-5	TRBD1	.	TRBJ1-4	CASSRGTVTNEKLFF	TGTGCCAGCAGCCGAGGGACAGTTACTAATGAAAAACTGTTTTTT
TRBV29-1	.	few	TRBJ1-4	CSVGPGADEKLFF	TGCAGCGTTGGACCAGGGGCTGATGAAAAACTGTTTTTT
TRBV12-3/TRBV12-4	.	once	TRBJ2-2	CASSPYTGELFF	TGTGCCAGCAGTCCTTACACCGGGGAGCTGTTTTTT